This TCR beta chain was captured in a study of blood T cell repertoires in COVID-19. In the study overall: COVID-19 samples, acute and convalescent, were from the United States, Italy and Spain. Sample material is recorded as cDNA or gDNA derived from T cells, B-cell-depleted T cells, or PBMCs.

Unmatched junction bases numbered 7, after V lost 7 bases and J lost 3 bases. CDR1 is LNHNV, CDR2 YYDKDF, per germline (reference sequence). The CDR3 runs 14 residues. Authors' data handling: From reference gene primer amplification, estimates of nucleated cell counts were derived. The protocol was immunoSEQ multiplex PCR, while the TCRdb copy is restricted to in-frame clones and leaves out a portion. V and J calls and clone size are as listed in that table; D and trimming were resolved from the DNA. Of around 180,000 clones listed, approximately 85% were seen once; the top ten hold 9.8%. This clonotype was obtained from an elderly woman with acute or convalescent COVID-19. Sequenced material: peripheral blood. The rearrangement joins TRBV15 to TRBJ2-5; the match to TRBD2 covers 8 bases. CDR3: CATKTLGGEETQYF. The CDR3 DNA is TGTGCCACCAAGACCCTCGGGGGGGAAGAGACCCAGTACTTC. The full variable domain, its missing parts supplied by reference TRBV15 and TRBJ2-5, is DAMVIQNPRYQVTQFGKPVTLSCSQTLNHNVMYWYQQKSSQAPKLLFHYYDKDFNNEADTPDNFQSRRPNTSFCFLDIRSPGLGDTAMYLCATKTLGGEETQYFGPGTRLLVL.